This TCR beta chain was profiled in a study of shared clonotypes between healthy human individuals. Study summary: Used for every donor were three CD4 naive, three CD4 memory, two CD8 naive and one CD8 memory plate.

The CDR3 contains 16 residues. Unmatched junction bases numbered 11, after V lost 4 bases and J lost 4 bases. Germline values: CDR1 SNHLY, CDR2 FYNNEI. Overall study results and limits: Sequencing depth was expected to affect clonotype sharing among donors.

For each subset, genomic DNA was distributed in equal portions over several immunoSEQ plates. This table comes from immunoSEQ multiplex PCR, and its TCRdb copy is limited to in-frame clones, with some not included. Counted here are 950,000 to 1,300,000 clones, 60% to 80% occurring once; the ten biggest clones make up around 1.4%. To note about this clone: The antigen is unknown.

Among the donors, all were Caucasian adults who lived in Nashville, Tennessee. The chain employs TRBV2 and TRBJ2-5, with 8 bases fitting TRBD2. The specimen was memory CD4+ T cells sorted from blood. The subset is: CD45RA-negative fraction. The source is a man younger than 30 in good health. The CDR3 nucleotides read TGTGCCAGCAGTGCGGGACTAGTTCCCCGTCGAGAGACCCAGTACTTC. Protein sequence: CASSAGLVPRRETQYF.